This note documents a single T cell receptor beta chain sequence. No antigen is known for it. The CDR3 loop spans 11 amino acids. Trimming took 3 bases from V and 8 from J, leaving 10 bases between them. The germline CDR1 and CDR2 sequences are SQVTM and ANQGSEA. The entry originates in a study of T cell responses to AZD1222 COVID-19 vaccine. Second-dose timings of about 4 or about 12 weeks were pooled. Sequencing used immunoSEQ multiplex PCR; TCRdb keeps in-frame clones, though not all of them. Of 95,000 to 150,000 clones in the sample, 85% to 95% are singletons; the top ten hold 4% to 6%. General study results and limits: Clonal diversity was possibly underestimated, and white British individuals and females predominated among donors. The reported proportion of spike-specific TCRs targeting unmutated variant regions was nearly half.

This chain connects TRBV29-1 to TRBJ1-2; the D gene is possibly TRBD1 (5 bases). This TCR came from an adult who received the AZD1222 COVID-19 vaccine. The sample was peripheral blood, taken 28 days after the second AZD1222 dose. The CDR3 DNA follows: TGCAGCGTTGAGGGACGAACGGGCTACACCTTC. Protein sequence: CSVEGRTGYTF.